The following is a T cell receptor (beta chain) sequence with its context. Its antigen is not identified. This specimen belongs to a study of shared clonotypes between healthy human individuals. The naive CD8 population came from CD45RO-negative cells selected for CCR7, without terminally differentiated effector memory CD45RA+ cells. This CDR3 is 11 amino acids long. The ends were cut back, 3 bases at V and 5 bases at J, with 2 bases in the middle. Germline CDR1 SGHKS, CDR2 YYEKEE (reference sequence). Notes on the study in general: Sorted-subset samples were not fully sequenced, rarefaction indicated.

Original data processing: ImmunoSEQ only sent back junction sequences with no quality scores, so filtering was done differently. Method: immunoSEQ multiplex PCR; TCRdb's copy keeps in-frame clones and lacks some. That table is the source of V, J and clone size, and D and trimming were worked out from the DNA. This sample yields around 1.9 million clones, of which approximately 92% are seen a single time; roughly 1.7% belongs to the top ten. The chain is built from TRBV5-5 and TRBJ1-4; D remains unclear. The sample taken for sequencing was naive CD8+ T cells from PBMCs. This sequence was found in a young man in good health. Some clones in this sample may be carry-over from other donors' samples. The CDR3 bases are TGTGCCAGCAGCTGGAATGAAAAACTGTTTTTT. The encoded protein is CASSWNEKLFF. The full variable domain, completed using reference TRBV5-5 and TRBJ1-4, is DAGVTQSPTHLIKTRGQQVTLRCSPISGHKSVSWYQQVLGQGPQFIFQYYEKEERGRGNFPDRFSARQFPNYSSELNVNALLLGDSALYLCASSWNEKLFFGSGTQLSVL.